This T cell receptor (beta chain) was identified during a study of blood T cells in healthy people across ages. Germline trimming cut 3 bases from V and 3 bases from J; bases unmatched to any gene: 5. The CDR3 is 15 residues long. Germline CDR1 reads MNHEY; CDR2 reads SMNVEV (reference sequence). Each donor had around 9.8 milliliters of peripheral blood drawn. A second PCR of 7 to 11 cycles used a sample-barcoded 5' primer and a J-beta primer mix. TCRdb re-called the 5' RACE reads through MiXCR, storing one row per CDR3 protein. The sample has roughly 700,000 distinct CDR3 sequences, over 45% seen once; the top ten hold 25% to 35%.

This receptor was identified in a woman aged 55-75 years in good health. The chain employs TRBV27 and TRBJ2-3; 8 nucleotides match TRBD1. Material for sequencing was blood. The DNA for the CDR3 is TGTGCCAGCAGTTTTGGACAGGGTAGGACAGATACGCAGTATTTT. Protein product: CASSFGQGRTDTQYF.